The source of this T cell receptor beta chain is a study of T cells in Graves' hyperthyroidism and ophthalmopathy. Graves' hyperthyroidism was deemed stable given no ophthalmopathy progression within 18 months. Uncontrolled infection, other autoimmune disease, pregnancy or lactation led to exclusion. The CDR3 regions of TCR beta were amplified from RNA transcripts. TCR CDR3 underwent first-round RT-PCR with the HTBI primer set. TCRdb re-derived calls from the multiplex PCR reads in MiXCR, one entry per CDR3 protein. This table has 550,000 to 650,000 distinct CDR3 sequences, about 14% appearing once. Worth noting for this clonotype: One base away lies a much larger clone, so this may be a sequencing read error.

The source material was blood. The clonotype comes from a woman in her thirties or forties with Graves' hyperthyroidism.

This CDR3 is CSAMGLAGLYEQCF. In nucleotides, the CDR3 is TGCAGTGCTATGGGACTAGCGGGACTCTACGAGCAGTGCTTC. The chain recombines TRBV20-1 with TRBJ2-7; 13 bases agree with TRBD2. Germline CDR1 DFQATT, CDR2 SNEGSKA (reference sequence). The CDR3 is 14 residues long.